A selection of T cell receptor beta chains follows, all from one sample in a study of CD8 T cells in ankylosing spondylitis. Each CDR3 protein is one row after TCRdb ran MiXCR on the 5' RACE reads. This sample carries 250,000 to 350,000 distinct CDR3 sequences, around 20% of them seen once, and the ten largest clones take 3.5% to 4.5%. Sequencing was done on a sample of blood, either unsorted or a sorted T cell fraction (not recorded which). Receptors originate from a female donor with ankylosing spondylitis or in good health (not recorded which). CDR3s include the opening cysteine and the closing phenylalanine or tryptophan. D genes are given only for firm matches. For some rows the clone size is stated as once, few or many, or as a class when expanded; others skip it.

CDR3 DNA,CDR3 protein,V gene,D gene,clone size,J gene
TGTGCCAGCAGCAGTGAGCGGGACCCTCGGGAGCAGTACTTC,CASSSERDPREQYF,TRBV6-2/TRBV6-3,TRBD2,few,TRBJ2-7
TGCAGTGCTCGGGAGAACGGCGCAGATACGCAGTATTTT,CSARENGADTQYF,TRBV20-1,NA,NA,TRBJ2-3
TGCAGTGCTATAGGCCTAGCGATCGCCACAGATACGCAGTATTTT,CSAIGLAIATDTQYF,TRBV20-1,NA,NA,TRBJ2-3
TGTGCCAGCAGTGACTTCCCAGGGGGCGATCAGCCCCAGCATTTT,CASSDFPGGDQPQHF,TRBV6-4,TRBD1,NA,TRBJ1-5
TGTGCCAGCAGCTTACAAGGCGCTACTCGCTCCTACAATGAGCAGTTCTTC,CASSLQGATRSYNEQFF,TRBV7-8,NA,NA,TRBJ2-1
TGCAGTGCTAGAGGGGGACTAGCAGATACGCAGTATTTT,CSARGGLADTQYF,TRBV20-1,TRBD2,NA,TRBJ2-3
TGTGCCAGCATCTGGTTCGTTCGGCTCTCCGGGGAGCTGTTTTTT,CASIWFVRLSGELFF,TRBV12-3/TRBV12-4,NA,NA,TRBJ2-2
TGTGCCAGCAGTTTCGGAGGGGTCGCTGGAAACACCATATATTTT,CASSFGGVAGNTIYF,TRBV28,NA,NA,TRBJ1-3
TGTGCCAGCAGCTTAGCTGGCGGGAGGGCCGGTAATGAGCAGTTCTTC,CASSLAGGRAGNEQFF,TRBV7-2,TRBD2,NA,TRBJ2-1
TGCAGTGCTAGTCCCCGGGGCAATCAGCCCCAGCATTTT,CSASPRGNQPQHF,TRBV20-1,NA,few,TRBJ1-5
TGCAGTGCTGGACAGGGGAACGTAGGAAATGAGCAGTTCTTC,CSAGQGNVGNEQFF,TRBV20-1,TRBD1,few,TRBJ2-1
TGTGCCACCAGTGATTCTAATAGCGGGAGGGCCCGGACCGGGGAGCTGTTTTTT,CATSDSNSGRARTGELFF,TRBV24-1,TRBD2,NA,TRBJ2-2
TGTGCCAGCCCTCCCAGCCCACTCACCGCGGTGGATGGCTACACCTTC,CASPPSPLTAVDGYTF,TRBV7-9,NA,NA,TRBJ1-2
TGTGCCAGCAGCCTTGGCGGGACAGGGTATAATTCACCCCTCCACTTT,CASSLGGTGYNSPLHF,TRBV12-3/TRBV12-4,TRBD1,few,TRBJ1-6
TGTGCCAGCAGCCCCATCGGGACAGTTGCAGATACGCAGTATTTT,CASSPIGTVADTQYF,TRBV7-9,TRBD1,few,TRBJ2-3
TGTGCCAGCAGCCTTAAAACTAGCGGGGGATTCTCTGGGGCCAACGTCCTGACTTTC,CASSLKTSGGFSGANVLTF,TRBV6-1,TRBD2,NA,TRBJ2-6
TGTGCCTGGAAAAAGGACAGGGGAGCCTACGAGCAGTACTTC,CAWKKDRGAYEQYF,TRBV30,TRBD1,few,TRBJ2-7
TGTGCCAGCAGCTTAGGTGGGGGGGTTACCTCCTACGAGCAGTACTTC,CASSLGGGVTSYEQYF,TRBV7-2,TRBD2,NA,TRBJ2-7
TGTGCCAGCAGCTCGCTTATGGGCGGGAGATCATATACGCAGTATTTT,CASSSLMGGRSYTQYF,TRBV11-2,TRBD2,few,TRBJ2-3
TGCAGCGTTGTTGGCCTTCGTACCTACGAGCAGTACTTC,CSVVGLRTYEQYF,TRBV29-1,NA,NA,TRBJ2-7
TGCACTGGACTAAACACAGATACGCAGTATTTT,CTGLNTDTQYF,TRBV20-1,NA,few,TRBJ2-3
TGTGCCAGCAGTTTTTATGGGCCAGGGGGGACAGATACGCAGTATTTT,CASSFYGPGGTDTQYF,TRBV28,NA,few,TRBJ2-3
TGTGCCAGCAGCAAGGCCCCCGGGACAGAGACCTACAATGAGCAGTTCTTC,CASSKAPGTETYNEQFF,TRBV7-2,TRBD1,NA,TRBJ2-1
TGTGCCAGCAGAACCGACAGTCTCAAAAACATTCAGTACTTC,CASRTDSLKNIQYF,TRBV12-3/TRBV12-4,NA,few,TRBJ2-4
TGTGCCACCAGCAGAGTGACCGTCGATGAGCAGTTCTTC,CATSRVTVDEQFF,TRBV15,NA,few,TRBJ2-1
TGCGCCAGCAGCTTGGAGGTTAGCGGGGCCTACGAGCAGTACTTC,CASSLEVSGAYEQYF,TRBV5-1,TRBD2,NA,TRBJ2-7
TGTGCCAGCGACCGGGACAGGGCCTACGAGCAGTACTTC,CASDRDRAYEQYF,TRBV2,TRBD1,few,TRBJ2-7
TGTGCCAGCGGAGCCGGGAGCGGGAAAGGCCACGAGCAGTACTTC,CASGAGSGKGHEQYF,TRBV6-1,TRBD2,many,TRBJ2-7
TGTGCCAGCAGCCACCGCCGACTTATCTACGAGCAGTACTTC,CASSHRRLIYEQYF,TRBV28,NA,NA,TRBJ2-7
TGCGCCAGCAGCCAAGCCGGGGCAAGCTCCTACAATGAGCAGTTCTTC,CASSQAGASSYNEQFF,TRBV4-3,NA,NA,TRBJ2-1
TGCAGTGCCTTAGAAGGTGTGAACACTGAAGCTTTCTTT,CSALEGVNTEAFF,TRBV20-1,NA,few,TRBJ1-1
TGTGCCAGCTCGCTCTCTACTAATGAGCAGTTCTTC,CASSLSTNEQFF,TRBV18,NA,few,TRBJ2-1
TGTGCCTGGCGCCTACGAGCCCGTCTAGGCGGTGAGCAGTTCTTC,CAWRLRARLGGEQFF,TRBV30,NA,few,TRBJ2-1
TGTGCCATCTCTCAGCTTCGGGAGCAGTACTTC,CAISQLREQYF,TRBV10-3,NA,few,TRBJ2-7
TGCGCCAGCAGCTTGTTTATCGGTAATCAGCCCCAGCATTTT,CASSLFIGNQPQHF,TRBV5-1,NA,few,TRBJ1-5
TGTGCCAGCAGCTTAGCCCAGGCCAGGAACACTGAAGCTTTCTTT,CASSLAQARNTEAFF,TRBV7-9,NA,few,TRBJ1-1
TGCGCCAGCAGCTTGGCGACAGCGAACACCTACAATGAGCAGTTCTTC,CASSLATANTYNEQFF,TRBV5-1,NA,few,TRBJ2-1
TGTGCCAGCAGCCCACAAGCGGGACTAGCGGGAGGCACAGATACGCAGTATTTT,CASSPQAGLAGGTDTQYF,TRBV4-2,TRBD2,NA,TRBJ2-3
TGTGCCAGCAGTCCCGGACACGCGAACACTGAAGCTTTTTTT,CASSPGHANTEAFF,TRBV12-3/TRBV12-4,NA,NA,TRBJ1-1
TGTGCCAGCAGCCAAGGCCAGGGTACTGAAGCTTTCTTT,CASSQGQGTEAFF,TRBV7-2,NA,NA,TRBJ1-1
TGTGCCAGCAGTTGGGGGTCTTCGGACACCATATATTTT,CASSWGSSDTIYF,TRBV7-8,NA,NA,TRBJ1-3
TGCAGTGCTAGTAGACTAGCGGGAGGTAATAGGCAGTACTTC,CSASRLAGGNRQYF,TRBV20-1,TRBD2,NA,TRBJ2-7
TGTGCCAGCAGCCACCGATGGACAGGGGACGAGCAGTTCTTC,CASSHRWTGDEQFF,TRBV6-2/TRBV6-3,TRBD1,NA,TRBJ2-1
TGCAGTGCTAGGGGACGGGACTACGAGCAGTACTTC,CSARGRDYEQYF,TRBV20-1,NA,many,TRBJ2-7
TGTGCCAGCAGCCAATGGGGGGGCTCTGGGGCCAACGTCCTGACTTTC,CASSQWGGSGANVLTF,TRBV3-1,TRBD2,many,TRBJ2-6
TGCAGTGCTACCAACCCGACTAGCGGGTGGACCGGGGAGCTGTTTTTT,CSATNPTSGWTGELFF,TRBV20-1,TRBD2,NA,TRBJ2-2
TGCGCCAGCAGGTTCGGGACAGGGGGCTACTACGAGCAGTACTTC,CASRFGTGGYYEQYF,TRBV5-1,TRBD1,few,TRBJ2-7
TGCAGTGCTAGGGGACAGGTTTCACCCCTCCACTTT,CSARGQVSPLHF,TRBV20-1,TRBD1,many,TRBJ1-6
TGCAGCGTTGAAGATCGCCTTGTTGGATGCTACACCTTC,CSVEDRLVGCYTF,TRBV29-1,NA,few,TRBJ1-2
TGCGCCAGCAGCCAACCCGGACAGGGGGATACGCAGTATTTT,CASSQPGQGDTQYF,TRBV4-3,TRBD1,few,TRBJ2-3
TGCAGTGCTAGAGATCACAGCGGGAGGGCCTTGGATACGCAGTATTTT,CSARDHSGRALDTQYF,TRBV20-1,TRBD2,many,TRBJ2-3
TGTGCCAGCAGTACCGGGACATCTAATTCACCCCTCCACTTT,CASSTGTSNSPLHF,TRBV11-1,NA,NA,TRBJ1-6
TGCAGTGCTACTCCCCCGTCTGCGGGGGACCAAGAGACCCAGTACTTC,CSATPPSAGDQETQYF,TRBV20-1,TRBD2,NA,TRBJ2-5
TGCAGTGCTAGAGTTGGGTCTAGGCAGTACTTC,CSARVGSRQYF,TRBV20-1,NA,NA,TRBJ2-5
TGCAGCGCATCTGCTAAAGGGACTGAAGCTTTCTTT,CSASAKGTEAFF,TRBV29-1,NA,many,TRBJ1-1